Sequencing of this TCR beta chain was carried out in a study of cytomegalovirus exposure and HLA in healthy donors. In the case of this clone: Its antigen is still unknown.

Trimming took 4 bases from V and 0 from J; bases not matched to a gene: 5. The CDR3 has 16 amino acids. Germline CDR1 and CDR2: SGHDN and FVKESK. Study-level points and caveats: A previous analysis found most TCR beta V segments productive roughly 87% or roughly 30% of the time.

Samples came from healthy bone marrow donors. The PCR was carried out with 60 Vbeta primers and 13 Jbeta primers. Libraries were prepared by immunoSEQ multiplex PCR; TCRdb keeps only in-frame clonotypes and omits some of them. Here the sample spans tens of thousands of clones, over 60% being singletons. This sequence originates from a man aged 40-49 years in good health and CMV-seropositive. The J gene is TRBJ2-2, the V gene TRBV14; 7 bases agree with TRBD2. The sequenced sample was PBMCs. This CDR3 is CASSRVAGANTGELFF. The CDR3 region has the DNA TGTGCCAGCAGCCGAGTAGCGGGCGCGAACACCGGGGAGCTGTTTTTT.